The 21 T cell receptor beta chains below come from one sample, sequenced in a study of CD8 T cells in ankylosing spondylitis (dated by TCRdb to about 2017). The full study reports these points: Blood from ankylosing spondylitis patients appeared to be characterized by a TCR beta motif made up of eight highly homologous amino acid variants.

The protocol used for the library was 5' RACE. The run used an Illumina HiSeq 2500. TCRdb's own reprocessing of the public reads used fastp at Q25 and MiXCR and kept productive beta chains. Rows are unified per CDR3 protein, each entry keeping the most common DNA and genes. In all, the sample holds more than 600,000 distinct CDR3 sequences, and around a fifth of those were seen once. Over 15% of the sample is taken by the ten largest. These TCRs are of unknown antigen specificity. Sequences were obtained from blood, either unsorted or a sorted T cell fraction (not recorded which). These receptors were taken from a male donor with ankylosing spondylitis.

This clonotype was recorded a few times. V gene TRBV12-3 or TRBV12-4 combines with J gene TRBJ2-2; TRBD2 is a possible D gene (5 bases). Trimming stripped 2 bases from V and 4 bases from J, with 17 bases between. The CDR3 sequence is 17 residues long. The CDR3 sequence is CASSLNSLEAVTGELFF. CDR3 nucleotides: TGTGCCAGCAGTTTAAATTCACTAGAGGCGGTCACCGGGGAGCTGTTTTTT.

At least ten counts were recorded for this clonotype. V gene TRBV5-1 combines with J gene TRBJ1-1; a possible D gene is TRBD1 (5 bases). Trimming pared 4 bases from V and 1 base from J, leaving 20 bases between. This CDR3 is built from 17 residues. Germline V gene sequence: CDR1 SGHRS, CDR2 YFSETQ. The CDR3 DNA reads TGCGCCAGCAGCCTGGAGGCAGGGATAAACGCGAACACTGAAGCTTTCTTT. This gives the protein CASSLEAGINANTEAFF.

The V call is TRBV4-1, the J call TRBJ2-1; D is perhaps TRBD1 (5 bases). CDR3 length: 13 residues. Trimming cost V 0 bases and J 12 bases, with 12 bases left between them. CDR1 is MGHRA, CDR2 YSYEKL, per germline. The CDR3 reads CASSQEQAYGQFF. CDR3 sequence (DNA): TGCGCCAGCAGCCAAGAACAGGCATACGGGCAGTTCTTC.

This clonotype was detected a few times. The rearrangement links TRBV6-5 to TRBJ2-3, with 14 bases aligning to TRBD2. V lost 2 bases, J lost 2 bases, and 3 bases stayed unmatched. Germline V CDR1 and CDR2: MNHEY, SVGAGI. The CDR3 is 17 amino acids. The chain's CDR3 is CASSYRLAGGNTDTQYF. The CDR3 coding sequence is TGTGCCAGCAGTTACCGACTAGCGGGAGGGAACACAGATACGCAGTATTTT.

This sequence joins TRBV2 and TRBJ2-5; D possibly uses TRBD1 or TRBD2 (6 bases each). The CDR3 is 14 amino acids. V was pared by 5 bases and J by 3 bases, with 13 bases between. Germline-derived CDR1 and CDR2 are SNHLY and FYNNEI. The CDR3 DNA sequence: TGTGCCAGCAGTCGAGACGGGGGCGAAGAGACCCAGTACTTC. As protein: CASSRDGGEETQYF. The full variable domain, with the rest looked up from reference TRBV2 and TRBJ2-5, is EPEVTQTPSHQVTQMGQEVILRCVPISNHLYFYWYRQILGQKVEFLVSFYNNEISEKSEIFDDQFSVERPDGSNFTLKIRSTKLEDSAMYFCASSRDGGEETQYFGPGTRLLVL.

In this sample, this clonotype turned up once. The chain combines TRBV12-3 or TRBV12-4 with TRBJ2-3; D is ambiguous. CDR3 length: 12 residues. Trimming stripped 3 bases from V and 5 bases from J, with 6 bases between. Written as DNA, the CDR3 is TGTGCCAGCAGTTTCGGCAAAGATACGCAGTATTTT. Translation gives CASSFGKDTQYF.

This clonotype was detected only a few times. The V gene is TRBV6-1, the J gene TRBJ1-2; D is perhaps TRBD1 (6 bases). The CDR3 has 14 residues. CDR1 and CDR2 from the germline V gene are MNHNS and SASEGT. V lost 6 bases, J lost 5 bases, and 16 bases lay in between. This CDR3 is CASSSNLQGYGYTF. For the CDR3, the DNA is TGTGCCAGCAGCTCCAACCTTCAGGGGTATGGCTACACCTTC.

CDR3 in amino acids: CASSVNRDRGKETQYF. The CDR3 DNA sequence: TGTGCCAGCAGCGTTAATCGGGACAGAGGTAAAGAGACCCAGTACTTC. This sequence joins TRBV9 and TRBJ2-5; 7 nucleotides line up with TRBD1. The CDR3 is 16 amino acids. Germline CDR1 reads SGDLS; CDR2 reads YYNGEE. J was trimmed by 3 bases and V by 2 bases; bases with no gene match: 10. Complete variable domain (other parts from reference TRBV9 and TRBJ2-5): DSGVTQTPKHLITATGQRVTLRCSPRSGDLSVYWYQQSLDQGLQFLIQYYNGEERAKGNILERFSAQQFPDLHSELNLSSLELGDSALYFCASSVNRDRGKETQYFGPGTRLLVL.

The chain is built from TRBV7-8 and TRBJ1-1; D gene ambiguous. The ends were cut back, 5 bases at V and 1 base at J, with 14 bases in the middle. This CDR3 contains 15 residues. The germline V gene encodes CDR1 SGHVS and CDR2 FQNEAQ. The CDR3 spells CASSPAVAGNTEAFF. CDR3 nucleotide sequence: TGTGCCAGCAGCCCCGCAGTGGCGGGGAACACTGAAGCTTTCTTT.

This clonotype turned up a few times. A much larger clonotype is one base distant, so this may be a read error. Since no conserved phenylalanine or tryptophan closes the CDR3, a read error is the likely cause. The genes are TRBV5-1 and TRBJ1-1; 9 positions agree with TRBD1. V lost 4 bases, J lost 6 bases, and 7 bases stayed unmatched. The germline gives CDR1 SGHRS, CDR2 YFSETQ. The length of the CDR3 is 14 residues. CDR3 sequence: CASSERTGEAEAFL. The CDR3 region has the DNA TGCGCCAGCAGCGAAAGGACAGGGGAGGCTGAAGCTTTCCTT.

This clonotype has only a few counts. The chain recombines TRBV9 with TRBJ1-2; D is uncertain. V lost 0 bases and J 2 bases, leaving 14 bases between the germline ends. The CDR3 loop spans 16 amino acids. Per the germline V gene, CDR1 is SGDLS and CDR2 is YYNGEE. The CDR3 region has the DNA TGTGCCAGCAGCGTAGGGAGTCCGGTCGGGAACTATGGCTACACCTTC. Residues: CASSVGSPVGNYGYTF.

This clonotype was seen once. The chain combines TRBV29-1 with TRBJ1-1; the D is unclear. The CDR3 is made up of 12 amino acids. CDR1 is SQVTM and CDR2 is ANQGSEA in the germline V gene. V was clipped by 4 bases and J by 5 bases, with 11 bases between them. CDR3 sequence: CSVGQHKTEAFF. For the CDR3, the DNA is TGCAGCGTTGGGCAACACAAGACTGAAGCTTTCTTT.

This clonotype has a handful of counts. The rearrangement uses TRBV5-6 and TRBJ2-3; perhaps D is TRBD1 or TRBD2 (5 bases each). The V and J ends lost 0 bases and 5 bases respectively, with 19 bases between them. The germline V gene encodes CDR1 SGHDT and CDR2 YYEEEE. The CDR3 length is 17 residues. The CDR3 reads CASSLGQLLLRGDTQYF. CDR3 nucleotide sequence: TGTGCCAGCAGCTTGGGACAGCTCCTACTCCGGGGAGATACGCAGTATTTT.

This clonotype has more than one count but fewer than ten. The CDR3: CASSSAQGLTEAFF. The CDR3 DNA is TGTGCCAGCAGTTCCGCACAGGGACTCACTGAAGCTTTCTTT. V gene TRBV27 combines with J gene TRBJ1-1; TRBD1 is a possible D gene (6 bases). Germline V gene data show CDR1 as MNHEY and CDR2 as SMNVEV (reference sequence). Trimming pared 4 bases from V and 4 bases from J, leaving 13 bases between. This CDR3 has 14 amino acids.

V and J are TRBV12-3 or TRBV12-4 and TRBJ1-5; D call uncertain. Deletions cut 5 bases from V and 3 bases from J, with 5 bases between. This CDR3 is built from 12 residues. CDR3 protein: CASSTINQPQHF. The CDR3 DNA reads TGTGCCAGCAGTACCATCAATCAGCCCCAGCATTTT.

In this sample, this clonotype turned up a few times. V usage is TRBV20-1 and J usage is TRBJ2-1, with 10 nucleotides matching TRBD2. Germline V gives CDR1 DFQATT, CDR2 SNEGSKA (reference sequence). V gave up 0 bases and J gave up 5 bases; unmatched junction bases: 7. The CDR3 covers 16 residues. CDR3 sequence reads: CSAREASGGTDNEQFF. The CDR3 region has the DNA TGCAGTGCTAGAGAGGCTAGCGGGGGCACGGACAATGAGCAGTTCTTC.

This clonotype was seen a handful of times. The chain recombines TRBV20-1 with TRBJ1-3; perhaps TRBD1 as D (5 bases). Trimming took off 4 bases at V and 0 bases at J, with 10 bases between the two ends. The CDR3 runs to 14 residues. Looked up from germline, CDR1 is DFQATT and CDR2 is SNEGSKA (reference sequence). The CDR3: CSATTVGSGNTIYF. As DNA, the CDR3 is TGCAGTGCTACGACAGTCGGCTCTGGAAACACCATATATTTT.

The chain recombines TRBV5-6 with TRBJ2-7, with D unclear. Germline lookup yields CDR1 SGHDT and CDR2 YYEEEE. Trimming took off 2 bases at V and 5 bases at J, with 14 bases between the two ends. The CDR3 is 14 residues long. CDR3: CASSLVGQRHEQYF. CDR3 nucleotides: TGTGCCAGCAGCTTAGTAGGGCAGAGGCACGAGCAGTACTTC. Complete variable domain (other parts from reference TRBV5-6 and TRBJ2-7): DAGVTQSPTHLIKTRGQQVTLRCSPKSGHDTVSWYQQALGQGPQFIFQYYEEEERQRGNFPDRFSGHQFPNYSSELNVNALLLGDSALYLCASSLVGQRHEQYFGPGTRLTVT.

The chain carries TRBV18 and TRBJ2-1, with 9 positions matching TRBD1. The CDR3 spans 11 residues. CDR1 is KGHSH, CDR2 LQKENI, per germline. Trimming took 3 bases from V and 15 from J; bases not matched to a gene: 3. The CDR3 DNA sequence: TGTGCCAGCTCACCCCGGGACAGGGTGTTCTTC. Its protein product is CASSPRDRVFF.

This clonotype was detected ten times or more. The V gene is TRBV7-2, the J gene TRBJ2-1; TRBD1 matches 11 bases. V lost 3 bases, J lost 4 bases, and 5 bases stayed unmatched. Looked up from germline, CDR1 is SGHTA and CDR2 is FQGNSA. This CDR3 comprises 16 residues. CDR3 loop: CASSFFGQGAYNEQFF. DNA of the CDR3: TGTGCCAGCAGCTTTTTCGGACAGGGGGCGTACAATGAGCAGTTCTTC.

V gene TRBV2 combines with J gene TRBJ2-7; 7 bases match TRBD1. CDR1 and CDR2 from the germline V gene are SNHLY and FYNNEI. The CDR3 spans 14 residues. V was clipped by 10 bases and J by 6 bases; unmatched bases: 15. CDR3 amino acids: CAIQPGQSTSEQYF. CDR3 nucleotides: TGTGCCATACAACCGGGACAGTCGACCTCCGAGCAGTACTTC.